Listed here are 26 T cell receptor beta chains from one sample, sequenced in a study of blood T cell repertoires in COVID-19. Sequencing was performed with immunoSEQ multiplex PCR; in TCRdb, only in-frame clones are kept and a portion is missing. The sample yields about 310,000 clones, about 87% seen once. The material sequenced was peripheral blood. The receptors derive from a woman in her fifties or sixties who had recovered from COVID-19.

This chain joins TRBV3-1 (or the pseudogene TRBV3-2) and TRBJ2-3; perhaps TRBD1 as D (7 bases). The CDR3 covers 14 residues. In germline, CDR1 is LGHDT, CDR2 YNNKEL (reference sequence). With 4 bases removed from V and 5 bases from J, the gap between germline ends came to 13 bases. The CDR3 protein is CASSLEGAGDTQYF. The CDR3 nucleotides are TGTGCCAGCAGCCTGGAGGGGGCTGGAGATACGCAGTATTTT.

The chain couples TRBV4-3 to TRBJ2-1; the D gene is possibly TRBD2 (6 bases). The CDR3 totals 16 residues. Germline V gene lookup returns CDR1 LGHNA and CDR2 YSLEER. With 0 bases removed from V and 0 bases from J, the gap between germline ends came to 9 bases. The CDR3 region is CASSQERAGSYNEQFF. The CDR3 nucleotides are TGCGCCAGCAGCCAAGAGAGAGCGGGCTCCTACAATGAGCAGTTCTTC.

The chain recombines TRBV6-5 with TRBJ2-7; D not certain. Germline V gene sequence: CDR1 MNHEY, CDR2 SVGAGI. CDR3 length: 12 amino acids. V was cut by 8 bases and J by 3 bases, with 11 bases left in between. The CDR3 sequence is CASGTSGYEQYF. DNA for the CDR3: TGTGCCAGCGGAACCTCAGGCTACGAGCAGTACTTC.

The rearrangement joins TRBV28 to TRBJ1-2, with D perhaps matching TRBD1 (6 bases). This CDR3 spans 15 amino acids. Trimming removed 6 bases at V and 2 bases at J, with 16 bases between. The germline V gene encodes CDR1 MDHEN and CDR2 SYDVKM. The CDR3 spells CASRGGTQLNYGYTF. For the CDR3, the DNA is TGTGCCAGCAGGGGTGGGACACAGTTAAACTATGGCTACACCTTC.

The chain joins TRBV28 to TRBJ1-1; TRBD1 matches 8 bases. J was trimmed by 4 bases and V by 4 bases; bases with no gene match: 8. Germline values: CDR1 MDHEN, CDR2 SYDVKM. The CDR3 is made up of 15 amino acids. The CDR3 bases are TGTGCCAGCAGTTCAACAGGGGGGGTGGGCACTGAAGCTTTCTTT. Encoded protein: CASSSTGGVGTEAFF.

V gene TRBV19 combines with J gene TRBJ1-6; D is perhaps TRBD1 (6 bases). This CDR3 is built from 14 residues. Germline CDR1 LNHDA, CDR2 SQIVND (reference sequence). Trimming cost V 7 bases and J 3 bases, with 10 bases left between them. The CDR3 bases are TGTGCCAGTAATGACAGGATCTATAATTCACCCCTCCACTTT. Amino acid sequence: CASNDRIYNSPLHF.

This clone was observed once. This chain connects TRBV7-9 to TRBJ1-1; D gene unclear. The germline gives CDR1 SEHNR, CDR2 FQNEAQ (reference sequence). The CDR3 length is 13 residues. Deletions cut 5 bases from V and 5 bases from J, with 12 bases between. CDR3 sequence (DNA): TGTGCCAGCAGCCGGCCGTCGGGGACTGAAGCTTTCTTT. The encoded protein is CASSRPSGTEAFF.

The chain employs TRBV7-3 and TRBJ2-5; TRBD1 matches 8 bases. With 5 bases clipped from V and 5 bases from J, the junction kept 13 bases outside the gene matches. Germline V lookup: CDR1 SGHTA, CDR2 FQGTGA. This CDR3 region has 16 residues. This CDR3 reads CASSPRIAGGRETQYF. The DNA of the CDR3 is TGTGCCAGCAGCCCTCGGATAGCAGGGGGCCGGGAGACCCAGTACTTC.

The chain carries TRBV18 and TRBJ2-5; 7 bases align to TRBD2. The CDR3 length is 16 residues. V trimming: 3 bases; J trimming: 3 bases; junction bases outside the gene matches: 10. Germline CDR1 and CDR2: KGHSH and LQKENI. In DNA, the CDR3 is TGTGCCAGCTCACCTTTACTAGCGTTGCGAGAAGAGACCCAGTACTTC. Its translation is CASSPLLALREETQYF.

The chain is built from TRBV7-9 and TRBJ1-3; TRBD1 matches at 7 bases. The CDR3 length is 17 residues. Germline CDR1 reads SEHNR; CDR2 reads FQNEAQ (reference sequence). With V trimmed by 3 bases and J by 1 base, 9 bases remained unmatched. This CDR3 reads CASSFGRQGVSGNTIYF. For the CDR3, the DNA is TGTGCCAGCAGCTTTGGCCGGCAGGGGGTATCTGGAAACACCATATATTTT.

This sequence joins TRBV7-2 and TRBJ1-5, with TRBD1 matching over 8 bases. After removal of 3 bases from V and 3 bases from J, the junction contained 4 bases not matched to a gene. The CDR3 runs 15 residues. The germline CDR1 and CDR2 sequences are SGHTA and FQGNSA. CDR3 residues: CASSFTGGNNQPQHF. The CDR3 region has the DNA TGTGCCAGCAGCTTTACAGGGGGGAACAATCAGCCCCAGCATTTT.

The J gene is TRBJ1-4, the V gene TRBV7-9; D may be TRBD1 (6 bases). The ends were cut back, 5 bases at V and 3 bases at J, with 16 bases in the middle. Germline loops: CDR1 SEHNR, CDR2 FQNEAQ (reference sequence). This CDR3 comprises 16 residues. CDR3 region: CASSLWTARANEKLFF. CDR3 bases: TGTGCCAGCAGCCTTTGGACAGCCCGTGCTAATGAAAAACTGTTTTTT.

V and J are TRBV9 and TRBJ2-2; 13 bases line up with TRBD2. The CDR3 sequence is 17 residues long. CDR1 is SGDLS, CDR2 YYNGEE, per germline. J lost 5 bases, V lost 4 bases, and 8 bases had no gene match. This chain's CDR3 is CASSPRTSGSKTGELFF. DNA for the CDR3: TGTGCCAGCAGCCCACGGACTAGCGGGAGTAAAACCGGGGAGCTGTTTTTT. Combining the CDR3 with reference TRBV9 and TRBJ2-2 gives the whole variable domain DSGVTQTPKHLITATGQRVTLRCSPRSGDLSVYWYQQSLDQGLQFLIQYYNGEERAKGNILERFSAQQFPDLHSELNLSSLELGDSALYFCASSPRTSGSKTGELFFGEGSRLTVL.

J is TRBJ2-7 and V is TRBV7-9; D might be TRBD1 (5 bases). Germline V gives CDR1 SEHNR, CDR2 FQNEAQ (reference sequence). The CDR3 runs to 14 residues. Trimming took 1 base from V and 7 from J, leaving 14 bases between them. For the CDR3, the DNA is TGTGCCAGCAGCTTAGTGGGCAGGGTCGGGGAGCAGTACTTC. It specifies CASSLVGRVGEQYF.

The J gene is TRBJ2-1, the V gene TRBV6-5; the D gene is possibly TRBD1 (6 bases). Deletions cut 6 bases from V and 3 bases from J, with 12 bases between. Germline V gene sequence: CDR1 MNHEY, CDR2 SVGAGI. This CDR3 spans 14 amino acids. This CDR3 is CASSQDRNYNEQFF. For the CDR3, the DNA is TGTGCCAGCAGCCAGGACAGAAACTACAATGAGCAGTTCTTC.

This clone occurred once. The chain carries TRBV4-2 and TRBJ1-4; unclear D gene. The CDR3 has 16 amino acids. Germline V gene sequence: CDR1 LGHNA, CDR2 YNFKEQ. The ends were cut back, 0 bases at V and 7 bases at J, with 15 bases in the middle. The CDR3 spells CASSQESRVTAEKLFF. The CDR3 DNA reads as TGTGCCAGCAGCCAAGAAAGCCGGGTTACGGCTGAAAAACTGTTTTTT.

This clone is a singleton in its sample. The chain is built from TRBV28 and TRBJ1-4; D ambiguous. The V gene lost 5 bases and the J gene lost 0 bases, with 10 bases spanning the gap. From germline, CDR1 is MDHEN and CDR2 SYDVKM. The CDR3 runs to 15 residues. CDR3 bases: TGTGCCAGCAGTACACCAGTTTCAACTAATGAAAAACTGTTTTTT. Amino acids: CASSTPVSTNEKLFF.

A single count supports this clone. The rearrangement uses TRBV11-2 and TRBJ1-2; 7 nucleotides align to TRBD1. The junction had 5 bases not matched to a gene; V was cut back by 6 bases and J by 4 bases. Germline loops: CDR1 SGHAT, CDR2 FQNNGV. The CDR3 loop spans 13 amino acids. The CDR3 loop reads CASSPTGVYGYTF. For the CDR3, the DNA is TGTGCCAGCAGTCCTACAGGGGTCTATGGCTACACCTTC.

V usage is TRBV10-3 and J usage is TRBJ2-1; 7 bases match TRBD1. The CDR3 spans 15 residues. Per the germline V gene, CDR1 is ENHRY and CDR2 is SYGVKD. With V trimmed by 4 bases and J by 5 bases, 8 bases remained unmatched. The CDR3 loop reads CAISARTGHNNEQFF. In DNA form, the CDR3 reads TGTGCCATCAGTGCCCGGACAGGTCATAACAATGAGCAGTTCTTC.

This clone was detected only a few times. The chain employs TRBV11-3 and TRBJ2-1; D might be TRBD1 (5 bases). The CDR3 has 12 amino acids. In germline, CDR1 is SGHNT, CDR2 YENEEA. Trimming left V 5 bases short and J 5 bases short, with 7 bases between. CDR3 nucleotide sequence: TGTGCCAGCAGCCTGACAGACAATGAGCAGTTCTTC. Encoded protein: CASSLTDNEQFF.

The table lists this clone with a count of one. The chain joins TRBV30 to TRBJ1-2; the match to TRBD1 covers 7 bases. Germline CDR1 GTSNPN, CDR2 SVGIG (reference sequence). The CDR3 runs 12 residues. Trimming took 2 bases from V and 5 from J; bases not matched to a gene: 2. The DNA of the CDR3 is TGTGCCTGGAGTTCAGGGGGTTATGGCTACACCTTC. Translating gives CAWSSGGYGYTF.

This chain joins TRBV7-2 and TRBJ2-7, with 10 positions matching TRBD2. Germline V gene lookup returns CDR1 SGHTA and CDR2 FQGNSA. CDR3 length equals 15 residues. V dropped 1 base and J dropped 3; count of bases not matched to a gene: 3. This chain's CDR3 is CASSLDIAGGYEQYF. The DNA of the CDR3 is TGTGCCAGCAGCTTAGATATAGCGGGAGGCTACGAGCAGTACTTC.

The chain joins TRBV19 to TRBJ2-6; D call uncertain. The germline V gene has CDR1 LNHDA and CDR2 SQIVND (reference sequence). The CDR3 loop spans 15 amino acids. Trimming took 1 base from V and 1 from J, leaving 5 bases between them. The CDR3 DNA sequence: TGTGCCAGTAGTATAGTGAGGTCTGGGGCCAACGTCCTGACTTTC. Protein sequence: CASSIVRSGANVLTF.

This chain links TRBV10-3 with TRBJ1-4; 7 positions match TRBD1. Germline V gives CDR1 ENHRY, CDR2 SYGVKD. The CDR3 is made up of 15 amino acids. J was trimmed by 10 bases and V by 2 bases; bases with no gene match: 10. The CDR3 nucleotides are TGTGCCATCAGTGAGCTCTCGAACAGGGGTGGAAAACTGTTTTTT. This codes for CAISELSNRGGKLFF.

This chain connects TRBV6-2 or TRBV6-3 to TRBJ1-5, with D possibly being TRBD1 (6 bases). The germline V and J ends were trimmed by 2 bases and 4 bases, with 18 bases remaining between them. Germline V lookup: CDR1 MNHEY, CDR2 SVGEGT. CDR3 size: 17 residues. DNA for the CDR3: TGTGCCAGCAGTTACACGAAGACAGGTTTAACAAATCAGCCCCAGCATTTT. This codes for CASSYTKTGLTNQPQHF.

The CDR3 sequence: CASSQTTSPGELFF. Here the CDR3 DNA reads TGTGCCAGCAGCCAGACTACTAGCCCCGGGGAGCTGTTTTTT. The V and J genes are TRBV3-1 (or the pseudogene TRBV3-2) and TRBJ2-2, with D perhaps matching TRBD2 (6 bases). The CDR3 loop spans 14 amino acids. Germline CDR1 and CDR2: LGHDT and YNNKEL (reference sequence). The ends were cut back, 3 bases at V and 6 bases at J, with 11 bases in the middle.